This record covers a single TCR beta chain. Measured with immunoSEQ multiplex PCR; TCRdb has only the in-frame clones, and not every one. This sample yields about 100,000 clones, of which around 84% are seen a single time; around 1.5% belongs to the top ten. The entry originates in a study of T cell responses to AZD1222 COVID-19 vaccine. Germline V gives CDR1 SGHAT, CDR2 FQNNGV. Trimming took 1 base from V and 4 from J, leaving 19 bases between them. The CDR3 is made up of 17 amino acids. This rearrangement joins TRBV11-2 to TRBJ2-5, with D perhaps matching TRBD1 or TRBD2 (5 bases each). This clonotype was sampled from an adult in good health. The sequences come from peripheral blood, collected on day 0 of AZD1222 vaccination. CDR3 sequence: CASSLGGAPMGGETQYF. Written as DNA, the CDR3 is TGTGCCAGCAGCTTAGGAGGGGCCCCCATGGGTGGAGAGACCCAGTACTTC.